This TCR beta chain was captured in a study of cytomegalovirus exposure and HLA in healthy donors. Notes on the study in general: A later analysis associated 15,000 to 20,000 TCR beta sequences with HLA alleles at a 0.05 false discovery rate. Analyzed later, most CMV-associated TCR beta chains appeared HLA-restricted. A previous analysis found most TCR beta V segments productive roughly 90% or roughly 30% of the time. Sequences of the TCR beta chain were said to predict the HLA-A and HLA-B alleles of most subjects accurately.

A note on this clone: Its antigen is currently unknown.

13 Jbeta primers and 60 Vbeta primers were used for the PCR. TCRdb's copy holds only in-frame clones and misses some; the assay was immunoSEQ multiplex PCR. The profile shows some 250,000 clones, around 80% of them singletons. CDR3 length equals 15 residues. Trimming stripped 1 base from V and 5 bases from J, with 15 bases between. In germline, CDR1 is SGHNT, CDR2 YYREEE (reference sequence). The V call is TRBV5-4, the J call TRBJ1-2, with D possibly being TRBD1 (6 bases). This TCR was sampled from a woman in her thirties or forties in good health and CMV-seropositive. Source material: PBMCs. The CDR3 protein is CASSLYHRAIYGYTF. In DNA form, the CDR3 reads TGTGCCAGCAGCTTGTACCACAGGGCGATATATGGCTACACCTTC. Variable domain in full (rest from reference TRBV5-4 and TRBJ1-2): ETGVTQSPTHLIKTRGQQVTLRCSSQSGHNTVSWYQQALGQGPQFIFQYYREEENGRGNFPPRFSGLQFPNYSSELNVNALELDDSALYLCASSLYHRAIYGYTFGSGTRLTVV.